This entry lists 20 T cell receptor beta chains sequenced from one sample in a study of blood T cell repertoires in COVID-19. Libraries were prepared by immunoSEQ multiplex PCR; TCRdb keeps only in-frame clonotypes and omits some of them. The sample has approximately 190,000 clones; about 88% are singletons. The specimen was peripheral blood. These receptors were collected from a man aged 30 to 45 with active or convalescent COVID-19.

The V gene is TRBV9, the J gene TRBJ1-3; 7 nucleotides agree with TRBD1. Germline trimming cut 3 bases from V and 0 bases from J; bases unmatched to any gene: 6. The CDR3 has 16 amino acids. The germline V gene encodes CDR1 SGDLS and CDR2 YYNGEE. DNA of the CDR3: TGTGCCAGCAGCGCCCGGGACAGCTACTCTGGAAACACCATATATTTT. Protein sequence: CASSARDSYSGNTIYF.

V usage is TRBV9 and J usage is TRBJ1-4; no clear D gene. The CDR3 is 15 amino acids. Germline loops: CDR1 SGDLS, CDR2 YYNGEE. V lost 2 bases and J 2 bases, leaving 10 bases between the germline ends. For the CDR3, the DNA is TGTGCCAGCAGCGTTACAATGTTCACTAATGAAAAACTGTTTTTT. It encodes CASSVTMFTNEKLFF.

The chain employs TRBV7-8 and TRBJ1-5; 8 nucleotides agree with TRBD1. Germline V CDR1 and CDR2: SGHVS, FQNEAQ. The junction had 13 bases not matched to a gene; V was cut back by 5 bases and J by 4 bases. The CDR3 covers 17 residues. The CDR3 loop reads CASSPGVRTGTNQPQHF. For the CDR3, the DNA is TGTGCCAGCAGCCCCGGGGTTAGGACAGGGACTAATCAGCCCCAGCATTTT.

This chain links TRBV19 with TRBJ1-1; D uncertain. Germline CDR1 reads LNHDA; CDR2 reads SQIVND (reference sequence). There are 13 residues in the CDR3. Trimming took 3 bases from V and 1 from J, leaving 6 bases between them. CDR3 residues: CASSMASNTEAFF. As DNA, the CDR3 is TGTGCCAGTAGTATGGCTTCGAACACTGAAGCTTTCTTT.

The rearrangement links TRBV5-8 to TRBJ1-1; D not resolved. Deletions cut 2 bases from V and 0 bases from J, with 11 bases between. The CDR3 has 15 residues. Per germline, CDR1 SGHTS and CDR2 YDEGEE. CDR3 bases: TGTGCCAGCAGCTTCCGGGAAACTATGAACACTGAAGCTTTCTTT. This gives the protein CASSFRETMNTEAFF.

The rearrangement uses TRBV7-2 and TRBJ2-3, with 8 bases lining up with TRBD1. Looked up from germline, CDR1 is SGHTA and CDR2 is FQGNSA. V shed 1 base, J shed 5 bases, and the junction held 8 bases outside the gene matches. The CDR3 length is 16 residues. The CDR3 DNA sequence: TGTGCCAGCAGCTTAGAGGGCAGGGGGCGGATAGATACGCAGTATTTT. It yields the protein CASSLEGRGRIDTQYF.

The chain carries TRBV5-1 and TRBJ2-1, with a tentative D call TRBD1 (6 bases). The germline CDR1 and CDR2 sequences are SGHRS and YFSETQ. Trimming pared 2 bases from V and 7 bases from J, leaving 10 bases between. This CDR3 comprises 13 residues. Here the CDR3 DNA reads TGCGCCAGCAGCTTACTAACAGGGAATGAGCAGTTCTTC. Translated: CASSLLTGNEQFF.

This rearrangement joins TRBV7-6 to TRBJ1-3; D is unresolved. Per the germline V gene, CDR1 is SGHVS and CDR2 is FNYEAQ. This CDR3 has 16 amino acids. Trimming shortened V by 3 bases and J by 4 bases, and 16 bases separated the two germline ends. The CDR3 DNA reads as TGTGCCAGCAGCTTGCTCACGGACTTAGCCGGAAACACCATATATTTT. Its translation: CASSLLTDLAGNTIYF.

The V and J genes are TRBV6-8 and TRBJ1-6; 7 bases match TRBD1. The CDR3 spans 17 residues. J lost 10 bases, V lost 2 bases, and 14 bases had no gene match. Germline V gene lookup returns CDR1 MNHGY and CDR2 SAAAGT. DNA for the CDR3: TGTGCCAGCAGTTACCGCCGACAGGGAAGGTGGAGATCACCCCTCCACTTT. Its protein product is CASSYRRQGRWRSPLHF.

This rearrangement joins TRBV19 to TRBJ2-3; 8 nucleotides align to TRBD1. After removal of 5 bases from V and 1 base from J, the junction contained 8 bases not matched to a gene. This CDR3 comprises 16 residues. Germline CDR1 and CDR2: LNHDA and SQIVND (reference sequence). In DNA form, the CDR3 reads TGTGCCAGTAGTTTCGGACAGGGCTTGGGCACAGATACGCAGTATTTT. Protein sequence: CASSFGQGLGTDTQYF.

The table lists this clone with a few counts. The gene calls are TRBV29-1 and TRBJ2-7, with 8 bases lining up with TRBD1. The CDR3 extends over 13 amino acids. CDR1 is SQVTM, CDR2 ANQGSEA, per germline. Trimming cost V 6 bases and J 6 bases; bases outside gene matches: 10. CDR3 loop: CSVAQGAVTEQYF. As DNA, the CDR3 is TGCAGCGTGGCCCAGGGGGCGGTCACCGAGCAGTACTTC.

This chain links TRBV7-9 with TRBJ1-2; D uncertain. CDR3 length: 14 amino acids. V was shortened by 5 bases and J by 4 bases, with 14 bases between the two germline ends. Germline V gives CDR1 SEHNR, CDR2 FQNEAQ (reference sequence). The CDR3 loop reads CASSPERVSYGYTF. CDR3 DNA sequence: TGTGCCAGCAGCCCCGAGCGGGTTTCCTATGGCTACACCTTC.

This chain joins TRBV7-9 and TRBJ2-3, with TRBD2 identical over 9 bases. The CDR3 spans 18 residues. Looked up from germline, CDR1 is SEHNR and CDR2 is FQNEAQ (reference sequence). Trimming removed 5 bases from V and 4 bases from J; junction bases left unmatched: 16. CDR3 amino acids: CASSTTALAGGRADTQYF. DNA for the CDR3: TGTGCCAGCAGCACAACCGCCCTGGCGGGGGGGCGTGCAGATACGCAGTATTTT.

V usage is TRBV30 and J usage is TRBJ2-7, with TRBD2 matching 12 bases. CDR1 and CDR2 from the germline V gene are GTSNPN and SVGIG (reference sequence). Trimming cost V 3 bases and J 6 bases; bases outside gene matches: 15. This CDR3 is built from 17 residues. CDR3 DNA sequence: TGTGCCTGGAGCCCCAAGCGGCTAGCGGGAGGGCTCAGCGAGCAGTACTTC. Amino acid sequence: CAWSPKRLAGGLSEQYF.

A single count supports this clone. The chain carries TRBV5-1 and TRBJ2-6, with 7 positions matching TRBD1. This CDR3 spans 18 amino acids. The V segment lost 4 bases and the J segment 3 bases; nucleotides outside the gene matches: 13. CDR1 SGHRS and CDR2 YFSETQ come from the germline V gene. CDR3 residues: CASSLVGTGVGGANVLTF. The CDR3 nucleotides read TGCGCCAGCAGCCTCGTTGGTACAGGGGTCGGTGGGGCCAACGTCCTGACTTTC.

This chain connects TRBV5-1 to TRBJ2-3; 9 bases align to TRBD2. This CDR3 has 19 amino acids. Germline loops: CDR1 SGHRS, CDR2 YFSETQ. After removal of 4 bases from V and 0 bases from J, the junction contained 15 bases not matched to a gene. CDR3 in amino acids: CASSRAGGGARASTDTQYF. The CDR3 nucleotides are TGCGCCAGCAGCCGGGCTGGCGGGGGGGCTAGGGCAAGCACAGATACGCAGTATTTT.

This clone has more than one count but fewer than ten. The gene calls are TRBV20-1 and TRBJ2-3; 8 bases fit TRBD2. The trim removed 3 bases at V and 4 bases at J, leaving 9 bases unmatched. The CDR3 runs 15 residues. Germline V CDR1 and CDR2: DFQATT, SNEGSKA (reference sequence). The CDR3 loop is CSASARRGVADTQYF. CDR3 in DNA: TGCAGTGCTAGTGCCCGGCGGGGGGTCGCAGATACGCAGTATTTT.

The chain uses TRBV6-1 and TRBJ1-2, with 7 positions matching TRBD1. Germline V gene data show CDR1 as MNHNS and CDR2 as SASEGT. CDR3 length: 14 residues. With 2 bases clipped from V and 8 bases from J, the junction kept 8 bases outside the gene matches. CDR3 region: CASSEPPGGTGYTF. The DNA for the CDR3 is TGTGCCAGCAGTGAACCGCCAGGGGGTACAGGCTACACCTTC.

This clone appeared once. The chain carries TRBV21-1 and TRBJ2-2; TRBD2 is taken as the D call from the table, unchecked against the DNA. TRBV21-1 is listed as a pseudogene. The CDR3 spans 15 residues. The CDR3 DNA sequence: TGTGCCAGCAGCACGAGGGACTTGGTTGTCGGGGAGCTGTTTTTT. It translates to CASSTRDLVVGELFF.

The V and J genes are TRBV7-9 and TRBJ2-1, with D possibly being TRBD2 (5 bases). Germline CDR1 and CDR2: SEHNR and FQNEAQ (reference sequence). V gave up 7 bases and J gave up 4 bases, with 11 bases separating them. This CDR3 contains 13 residues. The CDR3 reads CASTRGGYNEQFF. Written as DNA, the CDR3 is TGTGCCAGCACCCGGGGTGGTTACAATGAGCAGTTCTTC.